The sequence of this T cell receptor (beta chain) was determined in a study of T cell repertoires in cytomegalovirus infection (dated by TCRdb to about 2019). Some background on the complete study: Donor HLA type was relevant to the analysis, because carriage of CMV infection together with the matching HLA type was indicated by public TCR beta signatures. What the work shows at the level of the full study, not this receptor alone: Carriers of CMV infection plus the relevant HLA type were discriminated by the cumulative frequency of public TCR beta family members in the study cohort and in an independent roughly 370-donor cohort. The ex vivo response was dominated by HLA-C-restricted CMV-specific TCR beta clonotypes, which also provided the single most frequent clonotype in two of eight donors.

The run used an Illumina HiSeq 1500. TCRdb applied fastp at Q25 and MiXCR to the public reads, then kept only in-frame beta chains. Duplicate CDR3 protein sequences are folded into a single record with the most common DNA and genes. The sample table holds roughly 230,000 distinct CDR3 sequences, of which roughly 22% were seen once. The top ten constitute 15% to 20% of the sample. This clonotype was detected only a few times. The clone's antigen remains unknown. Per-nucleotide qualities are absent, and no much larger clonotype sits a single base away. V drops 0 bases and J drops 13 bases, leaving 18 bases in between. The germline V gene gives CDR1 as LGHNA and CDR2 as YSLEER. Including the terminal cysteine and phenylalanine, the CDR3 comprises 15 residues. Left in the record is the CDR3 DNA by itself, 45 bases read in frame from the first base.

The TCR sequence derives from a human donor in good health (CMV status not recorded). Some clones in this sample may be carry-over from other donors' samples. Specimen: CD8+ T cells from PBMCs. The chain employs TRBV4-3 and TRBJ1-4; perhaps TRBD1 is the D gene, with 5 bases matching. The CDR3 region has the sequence CASSQEGTVNKVLFF. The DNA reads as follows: TGCGCCAGCAGCCAAGAGGGGACCGTCAATAAAGTACTGTTTTTT.